Listed below are T cell receptor beta chains from one sample, sequenced in a study of PD-L1 blockade in urothelial cancer. The table came from immunoSEQ multiplex PCR; TCRdb's copy has only in-frame clones and leaves some out. The sample records 30,000 to 40,000 clones, around 80% being singletons. The material was PBMCs, obtained around atezolizumab (anti-PD-L1) treatment. The receptor source for this set is a man aged 65 to 79 with urothelial cancer. The conserved cysteine and the conserved F or W are not part of the CDR3 here. Clone size appears in some rows only: once, few, many, or a class for an expanded clone.

v_gene	abundance	j_gene	CDR3aa
TRBV7-3	NA	TRBJ2-3	ASSSAPGQGADTQY
TRBV9	NA	TRBJ2-3	ASSPWATDTQY
TRBV11-2	NA	TRBJ2-3	ASSLVGGSTDTQY
TRBV6-1	few	TRBJ2-1	ASSALGRALYNEQF
TRBV19	NA	TRBJ1-5	ASTDRGLNNQPQH
TRBV4-3	NA	TRBJ1-1	ASSQNAGGQGQAF
TRBV5-4	once	TRBJ1-1	ASSLVQTSNTEAF
TRBV7-2	NA	TRBJ2-1	ASSLATPTGGHEQF
TRBV4-2	NA	TRBJ2-5	ASSQVTGQGAETQY
TRBV6-1	NA	TRBJ2-7	ASSGPTSGVVVQY
TRBV7-2	NA	TRBJ1-2	ASSLPGGYGYT
TRBV4-2	NA	TRBJ1-3	ASSSTGSGNTIY
TRBV11-3	NA	TRBJ2-1	ASSFRAAGGNEQF
TRBV7-2	NA	TRBJ2-5	ASSLAGGQETQY
TRBV14	NA	TRBJ2-5	ASSHEREWGETQY
TRBV29-1	once	TRBJ2-5	SVYLNQETQY
TRBV2	NA	TRBJ1-4	ASTGPPTGPALNEKLF
TRBV5-6	NA	TRBJ2-3	ASSHGLDSTDTQY
TRBV7-2	NA	TRBJ2-7	ASSLGTSGSREQY
TRBV5-6	NA	TRBJ2-3	ASSLDTNYITDTQY
TRBV6-1	NA	TRBJ2-1	ASTSGTGAYNEQF
TRBV10-2	NA	TRBJ1-1	ASSAEVRTEAF
TRBV28	once	TRBJ1-2	ASRRQGARGYT
TRBV2	once	TRBJ2-7	ASMLQGAGYEQY
TRBV27	NA	TRBJ1-4	ASSQAGSNEKLF
TRBV5-8	NA	TRBJ2-3	ASSVGLAGGMAQY
TRBV18	once	TRBJ1-2	ASSQNSWTADGGYT
TRBV19	NA	TRBJ2-3	ASSETSGSTDTQY
TRBV6-1	NA	TRBJ2-5	AVKGAGTGETQY
TRBV4-1	NA	TRBJ2-3	ASSQDGAGGPKDTQY
TRBV19	NA	TRBJ1-5	ASSRTAYSNQPQH
TRBV28	NA	TRBJ1-1	ASSLSQGNTEAF
TRBV4-3	NA	TRBJ1-4	ASSPGDRGREKLF
TRBV9	few	TRBJ1-1	ASSVGGTAGGAGTEAF
TRBV28	NA	TRBJ2-5	ASSFGAYQETQY
TRBV5-5	NA	TRBJ2-3	ASSLRTGTGTDTQY
TRBV18	NA	TRBJ2-5	ASSPGLAETQY
TRBV11-2	NA	TRBJ1-4	ASSLLGGGGEKLF
TRBV18	few	TRBJ2-1	ASSPTGYSYNEQF
TRBV4-3	NA	TRBJ1-6	ASSQDLGTGADNSPLH
TRBV5-1	NA	TRBJ2-7	ASNAGTGGDEQY
TRBV28	NA	TRBJ2-6	ASSTAGDGANVLT
TRBV6-1	NA	TRBJ1-2	ASSLGDADGYT
TRBV19	NA	TRBJ2-7	ASSTLAGISYEQY
TRBV10-3	NA	TRBJ2-6	AVGRGRSGANVLT
TRBV18	NA	TRBJ2-7	ASSLGTGITYEQY
TRBV28	NA	TRBJ1-1	ASSLRGGGQGRAF
TRBV30	NA	TRBJ2-2	AWSNSGGANTGELF
TRBV29-1	medium-sized	TRBJ2-2	SVRQVLGGELF
TRBV4-1	NA	TRBJ1-2	ASSQAGQGQGYT
TRBV18	NA	TRBJ2-7	ASSPRLAGGDEQY
TRBV4-3	NA	TRBJ1-2	ASSQESEGFYGYT
TRBV6-1	NA	TRBJ2-7	ASSETGAYEQY
TRBV28	NA	TRBJ2-2	ASGTGLHTGELF
TRBV6-1	NA	TRBJ2-5	ASTGKETQY
TRBV2	NA	TRBJ1-1	ASTRGKDTEAF